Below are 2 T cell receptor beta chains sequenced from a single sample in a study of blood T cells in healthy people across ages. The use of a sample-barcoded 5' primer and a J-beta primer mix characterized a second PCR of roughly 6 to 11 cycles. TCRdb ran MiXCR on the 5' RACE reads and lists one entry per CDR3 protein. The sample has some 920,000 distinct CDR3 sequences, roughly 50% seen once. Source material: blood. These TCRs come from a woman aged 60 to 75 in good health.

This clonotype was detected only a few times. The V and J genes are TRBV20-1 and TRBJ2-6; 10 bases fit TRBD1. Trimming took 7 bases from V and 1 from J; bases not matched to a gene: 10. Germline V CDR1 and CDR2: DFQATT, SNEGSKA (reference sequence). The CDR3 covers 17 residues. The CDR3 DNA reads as TGCAGTGGAATTAGGGACAGGGGCGAATCTGGGGCCAACGTCCTGACTTTC. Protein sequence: CSGIRDRGESGANVLTF.

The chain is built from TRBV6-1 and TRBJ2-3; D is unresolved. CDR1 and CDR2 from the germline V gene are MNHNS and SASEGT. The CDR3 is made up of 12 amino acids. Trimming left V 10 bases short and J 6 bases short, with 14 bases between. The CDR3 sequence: CATDRPPDTQYF. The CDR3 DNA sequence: TGTGCCACGGACCGCCCGCCGGATACGCAGTATTTT.